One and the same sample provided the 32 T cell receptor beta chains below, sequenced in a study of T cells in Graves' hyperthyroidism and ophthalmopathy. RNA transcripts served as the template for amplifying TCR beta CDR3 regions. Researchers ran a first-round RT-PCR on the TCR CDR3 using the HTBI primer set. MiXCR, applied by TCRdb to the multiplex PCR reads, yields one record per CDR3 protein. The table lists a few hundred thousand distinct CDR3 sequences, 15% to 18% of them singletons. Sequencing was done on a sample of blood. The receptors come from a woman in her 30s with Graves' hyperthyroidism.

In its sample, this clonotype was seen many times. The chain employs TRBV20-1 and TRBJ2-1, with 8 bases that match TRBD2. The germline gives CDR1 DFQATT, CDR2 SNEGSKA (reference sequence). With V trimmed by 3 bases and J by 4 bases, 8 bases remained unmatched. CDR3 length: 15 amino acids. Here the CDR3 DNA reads TGCAGTGCTAGCCCCTTTACTAGCGGATACAATGAGCAGTTCTTC. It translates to CSASPFTSGYNEQFF.

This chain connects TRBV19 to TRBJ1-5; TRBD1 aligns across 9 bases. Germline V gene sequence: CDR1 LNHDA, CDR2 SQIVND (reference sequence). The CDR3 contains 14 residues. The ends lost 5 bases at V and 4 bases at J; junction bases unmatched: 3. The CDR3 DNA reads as TGTGCCAGTAGTTACAGGGGGCCTAATCAGCCCCAGCATTTT. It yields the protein CASSYRGPNQPQHF.

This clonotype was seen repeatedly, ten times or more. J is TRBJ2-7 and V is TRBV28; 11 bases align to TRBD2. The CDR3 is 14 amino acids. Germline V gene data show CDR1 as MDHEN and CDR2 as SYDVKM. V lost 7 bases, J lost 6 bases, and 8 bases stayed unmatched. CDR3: CASTILAGVGEQYF. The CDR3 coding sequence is TGTGCCAGCACGATACTAGCGGGAGTTGGCGAGCAGTACTTC.

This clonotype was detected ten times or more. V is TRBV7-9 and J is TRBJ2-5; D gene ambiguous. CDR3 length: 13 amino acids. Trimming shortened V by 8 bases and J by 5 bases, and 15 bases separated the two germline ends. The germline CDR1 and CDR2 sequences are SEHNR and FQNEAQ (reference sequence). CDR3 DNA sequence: TGTGCCAGCCTCGATCCCCCCTCCGAGACCCAGTACTTC. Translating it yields CASLDPPSETQYF.

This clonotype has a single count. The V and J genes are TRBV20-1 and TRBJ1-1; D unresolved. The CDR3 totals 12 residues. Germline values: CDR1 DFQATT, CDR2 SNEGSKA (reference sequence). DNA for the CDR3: TGCAAGAGCCGCGTTGGGAACACTGAAGCTTTCTTT. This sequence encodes CKSRVGNTEAFF.

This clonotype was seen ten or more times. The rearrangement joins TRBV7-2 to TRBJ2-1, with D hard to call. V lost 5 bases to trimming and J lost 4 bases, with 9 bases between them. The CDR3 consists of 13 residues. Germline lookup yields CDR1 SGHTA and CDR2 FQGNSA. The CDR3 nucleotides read TGTGCCAGCAGCCCTGCCCGTTACAATGAGCAGTTCTTC. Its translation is CASSPARYNEQFF. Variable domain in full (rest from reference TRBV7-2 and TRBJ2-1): GAGVSQSPSNKVTEKGKDVELRCDPISGHTALYWYRQSLGQGLEFLIYFQGNSAPDKSGLPSDRFSAERTGGSVSTLTIQRTQQEDSAVYLCASSPARYNEQFFGPGTRLTVL.

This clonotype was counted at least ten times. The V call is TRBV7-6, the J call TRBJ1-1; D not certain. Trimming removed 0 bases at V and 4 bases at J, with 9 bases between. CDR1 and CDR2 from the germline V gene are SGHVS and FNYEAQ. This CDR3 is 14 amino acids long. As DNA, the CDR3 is TGTGCCAGCAGCTTAGCGCTGGACGGCACTGAAGCTTTCTTT. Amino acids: CASSLALDGTEAFF.

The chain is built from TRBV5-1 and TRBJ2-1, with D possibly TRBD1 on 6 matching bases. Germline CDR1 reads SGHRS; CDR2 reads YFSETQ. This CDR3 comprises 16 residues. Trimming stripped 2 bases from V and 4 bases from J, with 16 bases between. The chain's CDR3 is CASSFSGGLGYNEQFF. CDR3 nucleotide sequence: TGCGCCAGCAGCTTTTCTGGGGGCCTGGGATACAATGAGCAGTTCTTC.

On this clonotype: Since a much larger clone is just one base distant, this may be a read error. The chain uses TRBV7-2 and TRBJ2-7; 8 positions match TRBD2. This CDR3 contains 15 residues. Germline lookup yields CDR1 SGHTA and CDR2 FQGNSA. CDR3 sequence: CVSSLAGGRFNEQYF. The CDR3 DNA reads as TGTGTCAGCAGCTTAGCAGGCGGGAGGTTTAACGAGCAGTACTTC.

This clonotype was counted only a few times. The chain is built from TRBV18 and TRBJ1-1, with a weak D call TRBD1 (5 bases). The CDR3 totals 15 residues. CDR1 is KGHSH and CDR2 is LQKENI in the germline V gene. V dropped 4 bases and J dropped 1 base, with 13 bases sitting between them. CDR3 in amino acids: CASSRDARGNTEAFF. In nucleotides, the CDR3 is TGTGCCAGCTCACGGGACGCCCGCGGGAACACTGAAGCTTTCTTT.

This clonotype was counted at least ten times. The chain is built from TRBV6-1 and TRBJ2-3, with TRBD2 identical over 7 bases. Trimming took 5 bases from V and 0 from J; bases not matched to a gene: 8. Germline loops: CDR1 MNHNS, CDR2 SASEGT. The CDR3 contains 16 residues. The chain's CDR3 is CASSYQGSGSTDTQYF. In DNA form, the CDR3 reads TGTGCCAGCAGTTATCAGGGTAGCGGGAGCACAGATACGCAGTATTTT.

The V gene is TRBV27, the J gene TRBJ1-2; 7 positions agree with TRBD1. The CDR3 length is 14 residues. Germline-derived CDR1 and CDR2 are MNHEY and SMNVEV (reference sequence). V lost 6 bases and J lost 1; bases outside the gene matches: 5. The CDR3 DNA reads TGTGCCAGCAGGAACCGGGACAGTAACTATGGCTACACCTTC. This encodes CASRNRDSNYGYTF.

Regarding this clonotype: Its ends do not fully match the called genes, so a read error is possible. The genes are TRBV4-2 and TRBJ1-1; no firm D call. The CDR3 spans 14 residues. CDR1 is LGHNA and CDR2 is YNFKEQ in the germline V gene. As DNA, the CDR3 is TGTGCCAGCAGGAACACAAACGATAACACTGAAGCTTCCTTT. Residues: CASRNTNDNTEASF.

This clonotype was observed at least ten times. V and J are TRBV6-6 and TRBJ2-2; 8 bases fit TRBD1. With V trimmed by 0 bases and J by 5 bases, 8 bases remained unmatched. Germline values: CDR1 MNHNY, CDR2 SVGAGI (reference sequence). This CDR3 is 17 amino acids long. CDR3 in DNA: TGTGCCAGCAGTTACTCGGCAGGGGGCATTGATACCGGGGAGCTGTTTTTT. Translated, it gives CASSYSAGGIDTGELFF.

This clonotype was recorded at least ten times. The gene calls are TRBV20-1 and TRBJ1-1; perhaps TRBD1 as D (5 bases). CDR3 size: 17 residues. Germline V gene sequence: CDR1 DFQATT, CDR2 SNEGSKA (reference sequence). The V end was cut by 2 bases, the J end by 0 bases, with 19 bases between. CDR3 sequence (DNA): TGCAGTGCTAGAAACAAACGACAGCTGCAGGTGAACACTGAAGCTTTCTTT. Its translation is CSARNKRQLQVNTEAFF.

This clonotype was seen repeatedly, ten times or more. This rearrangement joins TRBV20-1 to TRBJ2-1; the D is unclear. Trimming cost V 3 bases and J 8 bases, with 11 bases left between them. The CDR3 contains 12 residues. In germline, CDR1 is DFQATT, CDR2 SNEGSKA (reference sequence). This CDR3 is CSASPPPYEQFF. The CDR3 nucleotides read TGCAGTGCTAGTCCCCCCCCATATGAGCAGTTCTTC.

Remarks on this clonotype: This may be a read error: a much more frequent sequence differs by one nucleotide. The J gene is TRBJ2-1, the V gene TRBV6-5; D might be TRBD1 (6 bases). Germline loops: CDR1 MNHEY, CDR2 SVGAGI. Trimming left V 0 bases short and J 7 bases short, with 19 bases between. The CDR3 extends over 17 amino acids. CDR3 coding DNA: TGTGCCAGCAGTTACTCCAAGGGTGGGGGCTCGTGGAATGAGCAGTTCTTC. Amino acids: CASSYSKGGGSWNEQFF.

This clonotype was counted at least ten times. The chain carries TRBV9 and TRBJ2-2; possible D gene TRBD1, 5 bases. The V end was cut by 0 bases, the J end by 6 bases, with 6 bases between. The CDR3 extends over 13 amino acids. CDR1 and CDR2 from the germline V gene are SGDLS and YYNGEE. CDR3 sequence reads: CASSVVTAGELFF. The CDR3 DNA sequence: TGTGCCAGCAGCGTAGTGACAGCCGGGGAGCTGTTTTTT. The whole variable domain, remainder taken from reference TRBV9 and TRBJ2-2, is DSGVTQTPKHLITATGQRVTLRCSPRSGDLSVYWYQQSLDQGLQFLIQYYNGEERAKGNILERFSAQQFPDLHSELNLSSLELGDSALYFCASSVVTAGELFFGEGSRLTVL.

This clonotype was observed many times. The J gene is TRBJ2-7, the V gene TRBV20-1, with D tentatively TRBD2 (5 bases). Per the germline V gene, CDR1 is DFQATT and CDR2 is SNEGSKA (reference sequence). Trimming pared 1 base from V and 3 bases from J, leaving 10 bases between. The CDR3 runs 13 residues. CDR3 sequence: CSARAASSYEQYF. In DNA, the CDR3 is TGCAGTGCTAGAGCAGCTAGCAGCTACGAGCAGTACTTC.

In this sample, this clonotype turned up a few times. CDR3 DNA: TGCGCCAGCAGCTCCATCCTTCCCACAGATACGCAGTATTTT. This codes for CASSSILPTDTQYF. V usage is TRBV5-1 and J usage is TRBJ2-3; D is unclear. V was cut by 3 bases and J by 2 bases, with 10 bases left in between. Germline CDR1 is SGHRS and CDR2 is YFSETQ. This CDR3 region has 14 residues. Full variable domain (outside the CDR3, taken from reference TRBV5-1 and TRBJ2-3): KAGVTQTPRYLIKTRGQQVTLSCSPISGHRSVSWYQQTPGQGLQFLFEYFSETQRNKGNFPGRFSGRQFSNSRSEMNVSTLELGDSALYLCASSSILPTDTQYFGPGTRLTVL.

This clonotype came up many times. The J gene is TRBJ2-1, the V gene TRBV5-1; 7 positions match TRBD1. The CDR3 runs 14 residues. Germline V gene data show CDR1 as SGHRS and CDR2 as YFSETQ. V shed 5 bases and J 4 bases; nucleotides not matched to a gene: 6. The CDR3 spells CASSPGTEYNEQFF. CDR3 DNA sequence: TGCGCCAGCAGTCCCGGGACAGAGTACAATGAGCAGTTCTTC. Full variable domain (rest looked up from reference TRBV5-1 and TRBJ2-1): KAGVTQTPRYLIKTRGQQVTLSCSPISGHRSVSWYQQTPGQGLQFLFEYFSETQRNKGNFPGRFSGRQFSNSRSEMNVSTLELGDSALYLCASSPGTEYNEQFFGPGTRLTVL.

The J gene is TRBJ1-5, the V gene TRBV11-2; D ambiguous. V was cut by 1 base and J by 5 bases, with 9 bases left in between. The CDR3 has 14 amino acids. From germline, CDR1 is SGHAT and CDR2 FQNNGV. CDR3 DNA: TGTGCCAGCAGCTTAGGACCTACGCATCAGCCCCAGCATTTT. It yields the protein CASSLGPTHQPQHF.

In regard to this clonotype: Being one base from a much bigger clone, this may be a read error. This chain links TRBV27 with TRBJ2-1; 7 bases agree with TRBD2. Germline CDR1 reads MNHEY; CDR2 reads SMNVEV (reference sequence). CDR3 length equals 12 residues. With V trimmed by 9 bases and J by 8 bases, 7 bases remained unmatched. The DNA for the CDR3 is TGTGCCAGTGGACTAGGGATTTATGAGCAGTTCTTC. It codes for CASGLGIYEQFF.

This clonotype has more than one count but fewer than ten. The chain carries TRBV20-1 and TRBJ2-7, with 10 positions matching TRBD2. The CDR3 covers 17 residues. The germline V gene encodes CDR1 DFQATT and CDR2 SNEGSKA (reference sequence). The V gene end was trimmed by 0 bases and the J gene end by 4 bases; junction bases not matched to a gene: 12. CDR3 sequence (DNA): TGCAGTGCTAGAGATCCCCGGCGGGTAGCGGGAGGTTACGAGCAGTACTTC. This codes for CSARDPRRVAGGYEQYF.

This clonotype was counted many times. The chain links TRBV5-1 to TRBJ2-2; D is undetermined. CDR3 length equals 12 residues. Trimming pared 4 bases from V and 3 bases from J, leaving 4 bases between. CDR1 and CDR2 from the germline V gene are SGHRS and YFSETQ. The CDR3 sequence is CASSDYTGELFF. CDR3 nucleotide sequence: TGCGCCAGCAGCGATTACACCGGGGAGCTGTTTTTT.

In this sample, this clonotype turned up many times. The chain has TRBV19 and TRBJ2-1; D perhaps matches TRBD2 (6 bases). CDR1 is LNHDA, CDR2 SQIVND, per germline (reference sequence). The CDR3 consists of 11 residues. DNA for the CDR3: TGTGCTGTGGGGGGCTACAATGAGCAGTTCTTC. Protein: CAVGGYNEQFF.

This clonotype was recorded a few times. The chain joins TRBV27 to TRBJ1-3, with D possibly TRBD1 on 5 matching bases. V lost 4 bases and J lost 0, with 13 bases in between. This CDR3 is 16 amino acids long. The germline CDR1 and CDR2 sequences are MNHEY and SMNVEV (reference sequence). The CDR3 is CASSSPGPNSGNTIYF. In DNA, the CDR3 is TGTGCCAGCAGTTCCCCGGGACCCAACTCTGGAAACACCATATATTTT.

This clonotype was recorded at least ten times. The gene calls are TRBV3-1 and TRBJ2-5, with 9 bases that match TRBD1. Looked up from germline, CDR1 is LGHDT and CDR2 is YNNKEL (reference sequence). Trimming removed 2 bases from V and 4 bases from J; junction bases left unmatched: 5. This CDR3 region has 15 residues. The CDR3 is CASSQQTGGAETQYF. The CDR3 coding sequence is TGTGCCAGCAGCCAACAGACAGGGGGAGCAGAGACCCAGTACTTC.

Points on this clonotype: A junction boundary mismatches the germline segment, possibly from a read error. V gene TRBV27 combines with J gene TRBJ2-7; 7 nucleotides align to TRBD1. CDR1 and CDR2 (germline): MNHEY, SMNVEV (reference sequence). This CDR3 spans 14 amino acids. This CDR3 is CAGSDWDRTYEQYF. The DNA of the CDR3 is TGTGCCGGCAGTGATTGGGACAGAACCTACGAGCAGTACTTC.

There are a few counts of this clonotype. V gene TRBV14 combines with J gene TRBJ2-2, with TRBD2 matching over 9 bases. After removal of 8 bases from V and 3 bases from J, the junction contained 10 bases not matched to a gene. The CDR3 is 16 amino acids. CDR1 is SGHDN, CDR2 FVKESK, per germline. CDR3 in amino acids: CASGGASGEYTGELFF. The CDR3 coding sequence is TGTGCCAGCGGTGGAGCTAGCGGGGAATACACCGGGGAGCTGTTTTTT.

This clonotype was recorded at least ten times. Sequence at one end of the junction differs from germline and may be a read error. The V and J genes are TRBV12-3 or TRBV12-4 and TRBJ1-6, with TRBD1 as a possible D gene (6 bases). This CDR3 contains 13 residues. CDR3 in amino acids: CASSRNRDSPLHF. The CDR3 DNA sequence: TGTGCCAGCAGTCGCAACAGGGATTCTCCCCTCCACTTT.

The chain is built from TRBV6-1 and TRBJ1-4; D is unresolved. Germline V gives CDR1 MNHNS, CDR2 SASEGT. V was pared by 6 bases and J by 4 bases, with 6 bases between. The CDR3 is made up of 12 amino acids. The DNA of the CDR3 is TGTGCCAGCAGGGTTAATAATGAAAAACTGTTTTTT. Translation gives CASRVNNEKLFF.